Below, 3 T cell receptor beta chains from the same sample are listed, as sequenced in a study of T cell responses to AZD1222 COVID-19 vaccine. Assay: immunoSEQ multiplex PCR; the TCRdb copy retains only in-frame clones and omits some. This sample carries about 120,000 clones, about 88% of them seen once, and the ten largest clones take roughly 2.3%. Specimen: peripheral blood, collected on day 0 of AZD1222 vaccination. All receptors derive from an adult in good health.

The chain has TRBV5-4 and TRBJ1-2; tentative D call: TRBD1 (5 bases). Germline CDR1 reads SGHNT; CDR2 reads YYREEE (reference sequence). This CDR3 region has 14 residues. Deletions cut 0 bases from V and 4 bases from J, with 10 bases between. CDR3 bases: TGTGCCAGCAGCTTGGTGGGGACGGGCTATGGCTACACCTTC. The encoded protein is CASSLVGTGYGYTF.

This clone occurred a few times. The CDR3 sequence: CASSLSVMRGEAFF. The CDR3 DNA sequence: TGTGCCAGCAGCTTATCCGTTATGAGGGGTGAAGCTTTCTTT. The chain combines TRBV7-8 with TRBJ1-1, with D perhaps TRBD1 (5 bases). V was clipped by 2 bases and J by 7 bases, with 14 bases between them. Germline CDR1 and CDR2: SGHVS and FQNEAQ. This CDR3 spans 14 amino acids.

Note on this clone: A junction end diverges from the germline sequence, so it may reflect a read error. The chain is built from TRBV28 and TRBJ2-7; D is unresolved. The CDR3 is 14 amino acids. Germline-derived CDR1 and CDR2 are MDHEN and SYDVKM. CDR3 sequence: CASTRVPGSYEQHF. The DNA of the CDR3 is TGTGCCAGCACCCGGGTTCCGGGCTCCTACGAGCAGCACTTC. Supplemented by reference TRBV28 and TRBJ2-7, the full variable domain reads DVKVTQSSRYLVKRTGEKVFLECVQDMDHENMFWYRQDPGLGLRLIYFSYDVKMKEKGDIPEGYSVSREKKERFSLILESASTNQTSMYLCASTRVPGSYEQHFGPGTRLTVT.